One T cell receptor beta chain is described in this entry. Its antigen is unidentified. Germline loops: CDR1 SGHRS, CDR2 YFSETQ. Unmatched junction bases numbered 12, after V lost 7 bases and J lost 8 bases. CDR3 length: 15 residues. These data are taken from a study of shared clonotypes between healthy human individuals. For the study at large: Each donor contributed plates that comprised three CD4 naive, three CD4 memory, two CD8 naive and one CD8 memory. Study findings and constraints: All-four-donor shared clonotypes had higher generation probabilities than non-shared clonotypes did. Sampling involved blood alone; tissue repertoires likely differ.

Assay used: immunoSEQ multiplex PCR; TCRdb lists only in-frame clones, some missing. The sample has 850,000 to 1,200,000 clones; 60% to 80% are singletons. Donors were healthy HIV-negative adults without recent acute infections or vaccinations. Sequencing was performed on memory CD4+ T cells sorted from blood. Subset specified: CD45RA-negative fraction. The TCR sequence derives from a man aged 18 to 30 in good health. This chain connects TRBV5-1 to TRBJ2-2; 9 positions agree with TRBD2. CDR3 protein: CASQTSGVQRGELFF. CDR3 bases: TGCGCCAGCCAGACTAGCGGAGTACAACGTGGGGAGCTGTTTTTT.